The next 26 T cell receptor beta chains were all read from a single sample in a study of T cell changes during pregnancy in multiple sclerosis (dated by TCRdb to between 2019 and 2020). Library preparation used the immunoSEQ multiplex PCR assay. TCRdb stores this immuneACCESS table with in-frame sequences only. Part of the clones is absent; in the studies checked, under half of the shortfall reflects unresolved V genes, and no reason is known for the rest. The sample includes some 110,000 clones, with roughly 92% observed a single time. Approximately 1.4% of the sample is held by the ten biggest clonotypes. The sequencing used peripheral blood, collected in the third trimester of pregnancy. Receptors were obtained from a female donor with multiple sclerosis, enrolled in a pregnancy study.

The chain recombines TRBV5-1 with TRBJ2-3; D not resolved. CDR3 length: 17 residues. V was pared by 4 bases and J by 0 bases, with 18 bases between. CDR1 is SGHRS, CDR2 YFSETQ, per germline. The chain's CDR3 is CASSAILMGTSTDTQYF. CDR3 in DNA: TGCGCCAGCAGCGCGATCCTCATGGGCACAAGCACAGATACGCAGTATTTT.

This chain connects TRBV7-2 to TRBJ1-2; D is perhaps TRBD1 (6 bases). Germline values: CDR1 SGHTA, CDR2 FQGNSA. V gave up 4 bases and J gave up 4 bases, with 7 bases separating them. The CDR3 length is 12 residues. This CDR3 reads CASSSRGYGYTF. CDR3 sequence (DNA): TGTGCCAGCAGCTCCAGGGGCTATGGCTACACCTTC.

J is TRBJ1-2 and V is TRBV27; 7 bases fit TRBD1. With 5 bases clipped from V and 4 bases from J, the junction kept 13 bases outside the gene matches. The CDR3 length is 16 residues. CDR1 MNHEY and CDR2 SMNVEV come from the germline V gene (reference sequence). The CDR3 spells CASSHRQGPTIYGYTF. Written as DNA, the CDR3 is TGTGCCAGCAGTCACCGACAGGGTCCTACGATCTATGGCTACACCTTC.

This clone was observed once. This chain joins TRBV2 and TRBJ2-7; 9 nucleotides align to TRBD2. V was clipped by 4 bases and J by 2 bases; unmatched bases: 3. CDR1 and CDR2 from the germline V gene are SNHLY and FYNNEI. The CDR3 has 14 residues. The CDR3 region has the DNA TGTGCCAGCAGTGCGGGACTAGCCACCTACGAGCAGTACTTC. It translates to CASSAGLATYEQYF.

This chain connects TRBV28 to TRBJ1-2; 10 positions agree with TRBD1. Germline loops: CDR1 MDHEN, CDR2 SYDVKM. The CDR3 runs 16 residues. The trim removed 1 base at V and 8 bases at J, leaving 10 bases unmatched. The CDR3 sequence: CASSLYGQGVSFGYTF. CDR3 in DNA: TGTGCCAGCAGTTTATACGGACAGGGGGTCTCGTTCGGCTACACCTTC.

The J gene is TRBJ1-3, the V gene TRBV5-6; 7 bases are a match to TRBD1. Germline V lookup: CDR1 SGHDT, CDR2 YYEEEE. The V segment lost 4 bases and the J segment 1 base; nucleotides outside the gene matches: 11. The CDR3 has 17 residues. The CDR3 DNA sequence: TGTGCCAGCAGCAGAAACAGGGGCCTAGGGTCTGGAAACACCATATATTTT. As protein: CASSRNRGLGSGNTIYF.

The chain couples TRBV6-1 to TRBJ2-7; possibly TRBD2 for D (6 bases). V was shortened by 6 bases and J by 4 bases, with 16 bases between the two germline ends. This CDR3 has 14 amino acids. Germline loops: CDR1 MNHNS, CDR2 SASEGT. The DNA for the CDR3 is TGTGCCAGCAGCGGAGGGACGGAGAGTTACGAGCAGTACTTC. Its protein product is CASSGGTESYEQYF.

The gene calls are TRBV27 and TRBJ1-1; 7 nucleotides align to TRBD1. Germline CDR1 reads MNHEY; CDR2 reads SMNVEV (reference sequence). CDR3 length: 15 amino acids. V trimming: 3 bases; J trimming: 4 bases; junction bases outside the gene matches: 8. The CDR3 protein is CASSFVTGYGTEAFF. CDR3 bases: TGTGCCAGCAGTTTCGTGACAGGGTATGGCACTGAAGCTTTCTTT.

The chain couples TRBV5-1 to TRBJ2-1, with D uncertain. Germline CDR1 reads SGHRS; CDR2 reads YFSETQ. V lost 0 bases and J lost 10, with 11 bases in between. This CDR3 has 13 residues. The CDR3 coding sequence is TGCGCCAGCAGCTTGGCTCGTCTCGGGGAGCAGTTCTTC. Translation: CASSLARLGEQFF.

This chain connects TRBV19 to TRBJ1-5; D ambiguous. Trimming stripped 4 bases from V and 6 bases from J, with 13 bases between. The CDR3 sequence is 14 residues long. From germline, CDR1 is LNHDA and CDR2 SQIVND (reference sequence). The CDR3 coding sequence is TGTGCCAGTAGTAGCCCGTGGGCACTTCAGCCCCAGCATTTT. Protein: CASSSPWALQPQHF.

The chain has TRBV27 and TRBJ2-1; no firm D call. Germline V gene sequence: CDR1 MNHEY, CDR2 SMNVEV (reference sequence). This CDR3 is 14 amino acids long. Trimming took 2 bases from V and 5 from J, leaving 10 bases between them. CDR3 loop: CASSLAEPNNEQFF. In nucleotides, the CDR3 is TGTGCCAGCAGTTTAGCGGAGCCTAACAATGAGCAGTTCTTC.

The CDR3 region has the DNA TGCGCCAGCAGCTTGCTAGCGGGAGGCCTCGGGGATGAGCAGTTCTTC. Translated: CASSLLAGGLGDEQFF. The rearrangement links TRBV5-1 to TRBJ2-1; 11 bases agree with TRBD2. In germline, CDR1 is SGHRS, CDR2 YFSETQ. The CDR3 is made up of 16 amino acids. V lost 1 base and J lost 8; bases outside the gene matches: 8.

The V and J genes are TRBV7-6 and TRBJ2-7; 11 nucleotides match TRBD1. Germline loops: CDR1 SGHVS, CDR2 FNYEAQ. J was trimmed by 0 bases and V by 3 bases; bases with no gene match: 13. This CDR3 contains 19 residues. The DNA for the CDR3 is TGTGCCAGCAGCTTGCCCGGACAGGGGGCTCCTTTCGGCTCCTACGAGCAGTACTTC. This translates into CASSLPGQGAPFGSYEQYF.

The J gene is TRBJ2-7, the V gene TRBV6-1; D is uncertain. V shed 2 bases and J shed 5 bases, with 16 bases lying between them. Germline V gene data show CDR1 as MNHNS and CDR2 as SASEGT. CDR3 size: 15 residues. The CDR3 nucleotides are TGTGCCAGCAGTGAAATGGGCCCGATGGTGCACGAGCAGTACTTC. Translating gives CASSEMGPMVHEQYF.

The chain is built from TRBV2 and TRBJ1-2, with D possibly matching TRBD1 (6 bases). The V end was cut by 8 bases, the J end by 3 bases, with 22 bases between. The CDR3 runs to 16 residues. The germline V gene has CDR1 SNHLY and CDR2 FYNNEI. CDR3 in amino acids: CASGTKRSGQHYGYTF. DNA of the CDR3: TGTGCCAGCGGGACAAAACGGTCAGGACAGCACTATGGCTACACCTTC.

The rearrangement links TRBV6-5 to TRBJ2-5; possible D gene TRBD2, 6 bases. There are 14 residues in the CDR3. V lost 6 bases and J lost 1, with 12 bases in between. From germline, CDR1 is MNHEY and CDR2 SVGAGI. CDR3 residues: CASSPRDSQETQYF. The CDR3 DNA follows: TGTGCCAGCAGCCCCCGGGACTCCCAAGAGACCCAGTACTTC.

This clone was recorded a few times. V usage is TRBV19 and J usage is TRBJ1-4; 8 nucleotides agree with TRBD1. V was pared by 6 bases and J by 7 bases, with 7 bases of the junction left unmatched. Germline V gene lookup returns CDR1 LNHDA and CDR2 SQIVND (reference sequence). The CDR3 has 14 residues. CDR3 amino acids: CASRPGQEGEKLFF. CDR3 bases: TGTGCCAGTAGGCCGGGACAGGAGGGTGAAAAACTGTTTTTT.

This clone was counted once. This rearrangement joins TRBV30 to TRBJ1-2; 9 nucleotides match TRBD1. The CDR3 is 14 residues long. The V segment lost 5 bases and the J segment 8 bases; nucleotides outside the gene matches: 12. Germline V gene data show CDR1 as GTSNPN and CDR2 as SVGIG (reference sequence). The CDR3 nucleotides are TGTGCCTGGCAGCCCGGGACAGGGATCAACGGCTACACCTTC. It is translated as CAWQPGTGINGYTF. The whole variable domain, filled in from reference TRBV30 and TRBJ1-2, reads SQTIHQWPATLVQPVGSPLSLECTVEGTSNPNLYWYRQAAGRGLQLLFYSVGIGQISSEVPQNLSASRPQDRQFILSSKKLLLSDSGFYLCAWQPGTGINGYTFGSGTRLTVV.

This clone was recorded once. The CDR3 region is CASRGTGGHQPQHF. Written as DNA, the CDR3 is TGTGCCAGCAGGGGGACAGGGGGTCATCAGCCCCAGCATTTT. The V gene is TRBV6-1, the J gene TRBJ1-5; 11 nucleotides match TRBD1. The germline CDR1 and CDR2 sequences are MNHNS and SASEGT. The J segment lost 5 bases and the V segment lost 6 bases, leaving 3 bases of the junction unmatched. The CDR3 loop spans 14 amino acids.

J is TRBJ2-1 and V is TRBV6-5, with D possibly matching TRBD1 (5 bases). This CDR3 has 15 amino acids. Deletions cut 5 bases from V and 7 bases from J, with 18 bases between. Germline V gene sequence: CDR1 MNHEY, CDR2 SVGAGI. DNA of the CDR3: TGTGCCAGCAGTCCCTTGACAGCCTCCCTAAATGAGCAGTTCTTC. This encodes CASSPLTASLNEQFF.

This sequence joins TRBV21-1 and TRBJ1-1; the table's D gene call, TRBD1, was not cross checked with the DNA. TRBV21-1 is a documented pseudogene. CDR3 size: 12 residues. CDR3 loop: CASTRTGSEAFF. Written as DNA, the CDR3 is TGTGCCAGCACCCGGACAGGGTCCGAAGCTTTCTTT.

The V gene is TRBV2, the J gene TRBJ1-2; 8 bases line up with TRBD1. The CDR3 runs to 13 residues. Germline V gene data show CDR1 as SNHLY and CDR2 as FYNNEI. V was clipped by 6 bases and J by 8 bases; unmatched bases: 8. In DNA form, the CDR3 reads TGTGCCAGCAGCCCCGACAGGGGAGACGGCTACACCTTC. Protein sequence: CASSPDRGDGYTF.

The V gene is TRBV5-1, the J gene TRBJ1-4, with 7 positions matching TRBD1. CDR1 and CDR2 (germline): SGHRS, YFSETQ. Trimming removed 3 bases from V and 5 bases from J; junction bases left unmatched: 4. The CDR3 is 14 residues long. CDR3 loop: CASSSDRANEKLFF. The CDR3 DNA sequence: TGCGCCAGCAGCTCCGACAGGGCAAATGAAAAACTGTTTTTT.

The chain employs TRBV15 and TRBJ2-7; 7 bases are a match to TRBD2. The CDR3 totals 17 residues. The germline CDR1 and CDR2 sequences are LNHNV and YYDKDF (reference sequence). V gave up 1 base and J gave up 0 bases; unmatched junction bases: 9. The CDR3 DNA is TGTGCCACCAGCAGAGTAGTTTGGCGGGAGAGCTCCTACGAGCAGTACTTC. Its protein is CATSRVVWRESSYEQYF.

The rearrangement uses TRBV18 and TRBJ1-3; D not resolved. V gave up 2 bases and J gave up 0 bases, with 8 bases separating them. CDR1 is KGHSH and CDR2 is LQKENI in the germline V gene. This CDR3 has 15 residues. The CDR3 coding sequence is TGTGCCAGCTCACCAGAGGGCGGCTCTGGAAACACCATATATTTT. It specifies CASSPEGGSGNTIYF.

The chain couples TRBV2 to TRBJ1-4; 10 bases are shared with TRBD1. The CDR3 has 16 amino acids. V was pared by 7 bases and J by 3 bases, with 8 bases of the junction left unmatched. From germline, CDR1 is SNHLY and CDR2 FYNNEI. DNA of the CDR3: TGTGCCAGCATGGTGGGACAGGGGCCTCCTAATGAAAAACTGTTTTTT. Its translation is CASMVGQGPPNEKLFF.